The rows below give T cell receptor beta chains drawn from one sample of a study of cytomegalovirus exposure and HLA in healthy donors. The repertoire was sequenced with immunoSEQ multiplex PCR; TCRdb's copy has only in-frame clones and lacks some. This sample's table has roughly 200,000 clones. Sequenced: PBMCs. The receptors were gathered from a man aged 25 to 40 in good health and CMV-seronegative. Each CDR3 is given without its conserved first and last residue. The order of the fields is D gene, J gene, V gene, CDR3 protein. The D gene is left open where the match is weak.

TRBD1 | TRBJ1-1 | TRBV11-2 | ASSLGQGLTEAF
TRBD1 | TRBJ1-1 | TRBV7-2 | ASSWGQGNTEAF
NA | TRBJ2-3 | TRBV25-1 | ASSEWALDRTRGTQY
NA | TRBJ1-1 | TRBV7-9 | ASSRTANTEAF
TRBD1 | TRBJ2-3 | TRBV5-4 | ASSLEINRGTSEDTQY
TRBD1 | TRBJ2-1 | TRBV5-1 | ASSPDGDSEQF
TRBD1 | TRBJ2-2 | TRBV7-9 | ASSRQGLTGELF
NA | TRBJ1-1 | TRBV19 | ASSPLRVAEAF
NA | TRBJ2-1 | TRBV11-3 | ASSSEGGIYNEQF
NA | TRBJ1-6 | TRBV13 | ASSRAASGNSPLH
NA | TRBJ2-2 | TRBV2 | ASSEQGVTGELF
NA | TRBJ1-1 | TRBV2 | ASSRPGNTEAF
TRBD2 | TRBJ2-1 | TRBV6-5 | ASSPSGAGGYEQF
NA | TRBJ2-7 | TRBV5-1 | ASSLAGTYEQY
NA | TRBJ1-1 | TRBV30 | AWSGGETEAF
TRBD1 | TRBJ1-2 | TRBV9 | ASSGGQGAQSNYGYT
TRBD2 | TRBJ2-2 | TRBV7-6 | ASSLDRGGNTGELF
NA | TRBJ1-1 | TRBV7-9 | ASSAHNRVDTEAF
TRBD2 | TRBJ2-5 | TRBV5-4 | ASSSQLAGEQETQY
TRBD2 | TRBJ2-2 | TRBV27 | ASSPMLAASSWELF
NA | TRBJ2-7 | TRBV25-1 | ASSESVYEQY
NA | TRBJ2-7 | TRBV2 | ASSDGLGGPEQY
NA | TRBJ1-1 | TRBV2 | ASRVGIREAF
NA | TRBJ2-7 | TRBV27 | ASSYFGSSYEQY
TRBD2 | TRBJ2-1 | TRBV19 | ASTRLAGVYNEQF
TRBD1 | TRBJ1-4 | TRBV18 | ASSPAQGKNEKLF
NA | TRBJ1-1 | TRBV7-2 | ASSSEIDTEAF
NA | TRBJ2-7 | TRBV2 | ASSERGKTYEQY
TRBD1 | TRBJ2-2 | TRBV27 | ASSSGQGSANTGELF
TRBD1 | TRBJ1-1 | TRBV29-1 | STRRGQATEAF
TRBD2 | TRBJ2-7 | TRBV5-6 | ASSTYSGNYEQY
TRBD2 | TRBJ2-7 | TRBV6-5 | ASSLKRDSYEQY
NA | TRBJ1-4 | TRBV28 | ASSRGPGGEKLF